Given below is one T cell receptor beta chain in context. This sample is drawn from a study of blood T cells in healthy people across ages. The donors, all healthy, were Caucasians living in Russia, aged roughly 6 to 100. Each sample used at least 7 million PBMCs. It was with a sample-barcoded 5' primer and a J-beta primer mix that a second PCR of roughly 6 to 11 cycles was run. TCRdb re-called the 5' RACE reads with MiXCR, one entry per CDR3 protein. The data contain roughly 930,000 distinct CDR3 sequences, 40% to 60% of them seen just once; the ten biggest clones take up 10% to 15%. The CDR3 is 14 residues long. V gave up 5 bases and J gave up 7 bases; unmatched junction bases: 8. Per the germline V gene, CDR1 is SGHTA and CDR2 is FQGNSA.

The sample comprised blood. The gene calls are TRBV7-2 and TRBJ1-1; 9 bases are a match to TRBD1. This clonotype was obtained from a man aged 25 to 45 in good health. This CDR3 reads CASSAGTGLFEAFF. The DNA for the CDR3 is TGTGCCAGCAGCGCCGGGACAGGGTTATTTGAAGCTTTCTTT.